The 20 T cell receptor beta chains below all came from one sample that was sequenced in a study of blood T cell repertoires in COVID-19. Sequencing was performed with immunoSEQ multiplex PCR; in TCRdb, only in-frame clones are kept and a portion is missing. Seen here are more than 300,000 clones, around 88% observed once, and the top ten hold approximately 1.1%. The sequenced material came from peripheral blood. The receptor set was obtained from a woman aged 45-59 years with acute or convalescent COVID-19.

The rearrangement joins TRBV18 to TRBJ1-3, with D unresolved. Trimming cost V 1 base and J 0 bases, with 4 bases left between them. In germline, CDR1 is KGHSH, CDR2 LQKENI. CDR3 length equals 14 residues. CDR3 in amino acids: CASSPLLSGNTIYF. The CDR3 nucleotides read TGTGCCAGCTCACCACTCCTCTCTGGAAACACCATATATTTT.

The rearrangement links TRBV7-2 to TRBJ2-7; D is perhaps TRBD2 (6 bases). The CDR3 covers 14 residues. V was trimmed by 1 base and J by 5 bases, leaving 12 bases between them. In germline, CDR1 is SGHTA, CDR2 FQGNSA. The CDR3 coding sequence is TGTGCCAGCAGCTTAGGTGTTTGGGGGGACGAGCAGTACTTC. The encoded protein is CASSLGVWGDEQYF. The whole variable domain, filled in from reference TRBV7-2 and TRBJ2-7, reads GAGVSQSPSNKVTEKGKDVELRCDPISGHTALYWYRQSLGQGLEFLIYFQGNSAPDKSGLPSDRFSAERTGGSVSTLTIQRTQQEDSAVYLCASSLGVWGDEQYFGPGTRLTVT.

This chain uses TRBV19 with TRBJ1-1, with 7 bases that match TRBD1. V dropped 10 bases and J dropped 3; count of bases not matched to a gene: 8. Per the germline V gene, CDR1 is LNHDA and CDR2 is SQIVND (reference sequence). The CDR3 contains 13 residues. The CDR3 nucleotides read TGTGCCACCATTAGAACAGGGGACACTGAAGCTTTCTTT. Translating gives CATIRTGDTEAFF.

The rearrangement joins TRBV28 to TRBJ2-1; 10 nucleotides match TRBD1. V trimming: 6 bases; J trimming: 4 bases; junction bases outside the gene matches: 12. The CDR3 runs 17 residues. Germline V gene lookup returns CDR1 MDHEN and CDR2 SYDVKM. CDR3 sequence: CASSITSGTGEYNEQFF. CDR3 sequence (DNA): TGTGCCAGCAGCATAACCTCCGGGACAGGGGAATACAATGAGCAGTTCTTC.

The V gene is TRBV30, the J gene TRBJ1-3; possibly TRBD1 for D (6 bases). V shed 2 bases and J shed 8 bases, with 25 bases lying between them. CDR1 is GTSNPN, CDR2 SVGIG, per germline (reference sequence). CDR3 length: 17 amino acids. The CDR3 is CAWSSNRVNIEGDTIYF. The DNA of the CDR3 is TGTGCCTGGAGTTCCAACAGGGTTAATATTGAGGGGGACACCATATATTTT. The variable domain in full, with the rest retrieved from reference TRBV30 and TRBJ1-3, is SQTIHQWPATLVQPVGSPLSLECTVEGTSNPNLYWYRQAAGRGLQLLFYSVGIGQISSEVPQNLSASRPQDRQFILSSKKLLLSDSGFYLCAWSSNRVNIEGDTIYFGEGSWLTVV.

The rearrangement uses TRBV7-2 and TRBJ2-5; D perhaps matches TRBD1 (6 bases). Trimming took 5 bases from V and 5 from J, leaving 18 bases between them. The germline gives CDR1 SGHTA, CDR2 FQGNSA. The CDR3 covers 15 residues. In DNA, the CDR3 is TGTGCCAGCAGCCTCGTGCAGACAGGTCGGGAGACCCAGTACTTC. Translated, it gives CASSLVQTGRETQYF.

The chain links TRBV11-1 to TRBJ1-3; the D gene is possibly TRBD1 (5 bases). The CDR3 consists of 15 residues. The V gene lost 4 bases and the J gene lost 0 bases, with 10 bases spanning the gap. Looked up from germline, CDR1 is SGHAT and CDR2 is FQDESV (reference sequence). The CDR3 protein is CASSSGHSSGNTIYF. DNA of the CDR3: TGTGCCAGCAGCTCTGGACATAGCTCTGGAAACACCATATATTTT.

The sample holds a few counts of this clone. CDR3 sequence reads: CATIRDRVLADTQYF. The DNA for the CDR3 is TGTGCCACCATCCGGGACAGGGTGTTGGCAGATACGCAGTATTTT. The J gene is TRBJ2-3, the V gene TRBV2, with TRBD1 matching over 9 bases. The CDR3 is 15 residues long. Germline CDR1 is SNHLY and CDR2 is FYNNEI. The J segment lost 4 bases and the V segment lost 10 bases, leaving 12 bases of the junction unmatched.

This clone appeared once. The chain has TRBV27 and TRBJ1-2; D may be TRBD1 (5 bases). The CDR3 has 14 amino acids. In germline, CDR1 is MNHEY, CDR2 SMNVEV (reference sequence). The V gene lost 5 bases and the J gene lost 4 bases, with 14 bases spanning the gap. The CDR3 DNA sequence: TGTGCCAGCAGTGCCCGGCGGGGCCTCTATGGCTACACCTTC. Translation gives CASSARRGLYGYTF.

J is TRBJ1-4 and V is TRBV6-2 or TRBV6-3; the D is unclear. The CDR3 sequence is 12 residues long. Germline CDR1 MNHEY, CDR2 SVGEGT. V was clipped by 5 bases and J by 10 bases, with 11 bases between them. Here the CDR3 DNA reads TGTGCCAGCAGTGACCTTGAGGGAAAACTGTTTTTT. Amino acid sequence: CASSDLEGKLFF.

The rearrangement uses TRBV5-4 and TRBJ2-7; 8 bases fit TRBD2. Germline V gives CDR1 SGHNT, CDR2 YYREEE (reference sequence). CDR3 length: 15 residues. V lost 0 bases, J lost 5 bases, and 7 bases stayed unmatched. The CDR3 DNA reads TGTGCCAGCAGCTTGGACCTAGCGGGTGGAGACGAGCAGTACTTC. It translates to CASSLDLAGGDEQYF.

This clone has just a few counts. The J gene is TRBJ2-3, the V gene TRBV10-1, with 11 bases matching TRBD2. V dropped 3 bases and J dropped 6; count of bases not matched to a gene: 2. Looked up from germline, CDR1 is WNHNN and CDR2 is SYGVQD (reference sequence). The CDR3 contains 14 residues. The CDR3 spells CASSDASGGDTQYF. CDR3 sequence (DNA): TGCGCCAGCAGTGATGCTAGCGGGGGGGATACGCAGTATTTT.

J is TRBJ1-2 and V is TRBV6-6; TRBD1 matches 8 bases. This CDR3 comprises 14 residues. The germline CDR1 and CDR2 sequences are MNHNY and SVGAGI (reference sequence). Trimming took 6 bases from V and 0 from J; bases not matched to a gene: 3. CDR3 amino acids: CASRGTGTNYGYTF. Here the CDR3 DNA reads TGTGCCAGCAGGGGGACAGGTACTAACTATGGCTACACCTTC.

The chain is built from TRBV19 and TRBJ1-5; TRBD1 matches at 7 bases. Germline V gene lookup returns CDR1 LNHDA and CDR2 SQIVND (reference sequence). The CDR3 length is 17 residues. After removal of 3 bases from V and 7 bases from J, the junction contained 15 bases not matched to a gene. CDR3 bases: TGTGCCAGTAGTATGCCCAATCCCGGGACAGAGAACCAGCCCCAGCATTTT. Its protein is CASSMPNPGTENQPQHF.

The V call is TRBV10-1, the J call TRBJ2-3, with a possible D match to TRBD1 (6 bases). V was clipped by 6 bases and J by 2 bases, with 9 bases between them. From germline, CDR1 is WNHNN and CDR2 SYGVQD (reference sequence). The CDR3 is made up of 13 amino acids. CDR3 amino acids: CASRDSHTDTQYF. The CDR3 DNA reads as TGCGCCAGCAGGGACAGCCACACAGATACGCAGTATTTT.

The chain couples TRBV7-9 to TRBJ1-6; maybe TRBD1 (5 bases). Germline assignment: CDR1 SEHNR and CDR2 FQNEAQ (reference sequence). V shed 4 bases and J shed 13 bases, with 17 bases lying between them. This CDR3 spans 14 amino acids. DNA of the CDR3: TGTGCCAGCAGCTCCCCAGACAGATCGAACCCCCTCCACTTT. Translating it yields CASSSPDRSNPLHF.

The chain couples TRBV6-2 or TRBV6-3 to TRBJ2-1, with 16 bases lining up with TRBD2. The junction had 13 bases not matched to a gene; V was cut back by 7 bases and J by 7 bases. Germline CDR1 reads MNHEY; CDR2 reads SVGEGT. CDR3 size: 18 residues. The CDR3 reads CASTPGGTSGRASNEQFF. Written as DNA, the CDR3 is TGTGCCAGCACCCCCGGCGGGACTAGCGGGAGGGCGAGTAATGAGCAGTTCTTC.

Written as DNA, the CDR3 is TGTGCCAGCAGCCAAAGGCCTAGCGGGGAGGAGACCCAGTACTTC. This encodes CASSQRPSGEETQYF. The V and J genes are TRBV3-1 (or the pseudogene TRBV3-2) and TRBJ2-5; 9 nucleotides match TRBD2. With V trimmed by 2 bases and J by 5 bases, 6 bases remained unmatched. The CDR3 has 15 residues. CDR1 is LGHDT, CDR2 YNNKEL, per germline (reference sequence).

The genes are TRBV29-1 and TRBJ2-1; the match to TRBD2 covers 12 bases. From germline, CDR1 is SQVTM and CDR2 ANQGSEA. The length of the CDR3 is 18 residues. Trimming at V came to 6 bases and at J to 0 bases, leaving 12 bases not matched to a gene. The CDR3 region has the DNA TGCAGCGTCGCGGGACTAGCGGGCTATAGGAGCTCCTACAATGAGCAGTTCTTC. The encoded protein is CSVAGLAGYRSSYNEQFF.

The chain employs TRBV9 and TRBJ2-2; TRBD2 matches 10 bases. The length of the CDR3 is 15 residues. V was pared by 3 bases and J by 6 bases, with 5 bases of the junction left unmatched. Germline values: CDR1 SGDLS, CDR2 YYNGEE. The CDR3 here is CASSASGSLAGELFF. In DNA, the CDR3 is TGTGCCAGCAGCGCTAGCGGGAGTCTCGCCGGGGAGCTGTTTTTT.